These T cell receptor beta chains were read from a single sample in a study of blood T cell repertoires in COVID-19. Some clones are missing from TCRdb's copy, which holds only in-frame ones; the method was immunoSEQ multiplex PCR. The sample lists 190,000 or so clones; around nine tenths were seen once. The specimen sequenced was peripheral blood. These receptors were obtained from a woman aged 18-29 years who had recovered from COVID-19. The CDR3 runs from the conserved cysteine through the conserved F or W. D genes are given only for firm matches. Size is stated for part of the rows, as once, few or many counts, or as a class when the clone is expanded.

clone_size: -; j_call: TRBJ2-5; d_call: -; v_call: TRBV2; cdr3_aa: CASCRQEGETQYF; cdr3_nt: TGTGCCAGCTGTCGGCAGGAGGGAGAGACCCAGTACTTC
clone_size: -; j_call: TRBJ1-2; d_call: TRBD1; v_call: TRBV27; cdr3_aa: CASSLTGSYGYTF; cdr3_nt: TGTGCCAGCAGTTTGACAGGGAGCTATGGCTACACCTTC
clone_size: -; j_call: TRBJ1-2; d_call: -; v_call: TRBV7-9; cdr3_aa: CASSLRGNYGYTF; cdr3_nt: TGTGCCAGCAGCTTACGAGGCAACTATGGCTACACCTTC
clone_size: -; j_call: TRBJ1-1; d_call: -; v_call: TRBV4-1; cdr3_aa: CASSQALGDTEAFF; cdr3_nt: TGCGCCAGCAGCCAAGCCCTAGGGGATACTGAAGCTTTCTTT
clone_size: -; j_call: TRBJ2-4; d_call: TRBD2; v_call: TRBV27; cdr3_aa: CASRLAGSDIQYF; cdr3_nt: TGTGCCAGCAGGCTAGCGGGGTCAGACATTCAGTACTTC
clone_size: -; j_call: TRBJ1-3; d_call: -; v_call: TRBV29-1; cdr3_aa: CSVAWGGSGNTIYF; cdr3_nt: TGCAGCGTCGCCTGGGGGGGATCTGGAAACACCATATATTTT
clone_size: once; j_call: TRBJ2-3; d_call: -; v_call: TRBV30; cdr3_aa: CAWSSGLDTQYF; cdr3_nt: TGTGCCTGGAGTTCTGGGCTAGATACGCAGTATTTT
clone_size: -; j_call: TRBJ2-3; d_call: TRBD1; v_call: TRBV7-3; cdr3_aa: CASSQTGADTQYF; cdr3_nt: TGTGCCAGCAGCCAGACAGGGGCCGATACGCAGTATTTT
clone_size: -; j_call: TRBJ2-6; d_call: -; v_call: TRBV7-2; cdr3_aa: CASSSPAGQNSGANVLTF; cdr3_nt: TGTGCCAGCAGCTCCCCGGCGGGACAGAACTCTGGGGCCAACGTCCTGACTTTC
clone_size: -; j_call: TRBJ2-1; d_call: -; v_call: TRBV7-3; cdr3_aa: CASSPLAGFDEQFF; cdr3_nt: TGTGCCAGCAGCCCATTGGCCGGGTTCGATGAGCAGTTCTTC
clone_size: -; j_call: TRBJ2-3; d_call: TRBD2; v_call: TRBV19; cdr3_aa: CASSVGLAGGGDTQYF; cdr3_nt: TGTGCCAGTAGTGTCGGACTAGCGGGAGGAGGGGATACGCAGTATTTT
clone_size: -; j_call: TRBJ1-1; d_call: -; v_call: TRBV7-2; cdr3_aa: CASSLVEGPEAFF; cdr3_nt: TGTGCCAGCAGCTTAGTGGAGGGCCCTGAAGCTTTCTTT
clone_size: -; j_call: TRBJ2-3; d_call: TRBD2; v_call: TRBV19; cdr3_aa: CASQSWGAGDLTDTQYF; cdr3_nt: TGTGCCAGTCAAAGTTGGGGAGCGGGGGACCTCACAGATACGCAGTATTTT
clone_size: -; j_call: TRBJ1-6; d_call: -; v_call: TRBV4-3; cdr3_aa: CASSQDGGTTAYNSPLHF; cdr3_nt: TGCGCCAGCAGCCAAGACGGGGGGACGACCGCCTATAATTCACCCCTCCACTTT
clone_size: few; j_call: TRBJ2-1; d_call: TRBD2; v_call: TRBV18; cdr3_aa: CASSPLAGALKYNEQFF; cdr3_nt: TGTGCCAGCTCACCACTAGCGGGGGCCCTTAAATACAATGAGCAGTTCTTC
clone_size: few; j_call: TRBJ1-2; d_call: -; v_call: TRBV7-3; cdr3_aa: CASSGDSYGYTF; cdr3_nt: TGTGCCAGCAGCGGCGACAGCTATGGCTACACCTTC
clone_size: once; j_call: TRBJ2-1; d_call: TRBD1; v_call: TRBV4-3; cdr3_aa: CASSQAAGGHNEQFF; cdr3_nt: TGCGCCAGCAGCCAAGCAGCAGGGGGCCACAATGAGCAGTTCTTC
clone_size: -; j_call: TRBJ1-2; d_call: -; v_call: TRBV2; cdr3_aa: CASSASRAWGYTF; cdr3_nt: TGTGCCAGCAGTGCCAGCAGGGCCTGGGGCTACACCTTC
clone_size: -; j_call: TRBJ1-2; d_call: TRBD1; v_call: TRBV7-2; cdr3_aa: CASSSRQGGMSYGYTF; cdr3_nt: TGTGCCAGCAGCTCCAGACAGGGAGGAATGTCCTATGGCTACACCTTC
clone_size: -; j_call: TRBJ1-3; d_call: -; v_call: TRBV7-2; cdr3_aa: CASSLVRSGRGGGNTIYF; cdr3_nt: TGTGCCAGCAGCTTAGTGAGATCGGGCAGGGGCGGTGGAAACACCATATATTTT
clone_size: few; j_call: TRBJ2-3; d_call: -; v_call: TRBV29-1; cdr3_aa: CSVDIIADTQYF; cdr3_nt: TGCAGCGTTGACATCATAGCAGATACGCAGTATTTT
clone_size: -; j_call: TRBJ2-3; d_call: -; v_call: TRBV5-1; cdr3_aa: CASSLERGRTDTQYF; cdr3_nt: TGCGCCAGCAGCTTGGAACGGGGAAGGACAGATACGCAGTATTTT
clone_size: -; j_call: TRBJ2-1; d_call: -; v_call: TRBV30; cdr3_aa: CAWSVVSFSRHEQFF; cdr3_nt: TGTGCCTGGAGTGTTGTCTCCTTTTCGAGGCATGAGCAGTTCTTC
clone_size: -; j_call: TRBJ2-2; d_call: -; v_call: TRBV7-9; cdr3_aa: CASSYTGPGELFF; cdr3_nt: TGTGCCAGCAGCTACACAGGGCCCGGGGAGCTGTTTTTT
clone_size: -; j_call: TRBJ1-3; d_call: TRBD1; v_call: TRBV6-5; cdr3_aa: CASSGTVSSGNTIYF; cdr3_nt: TGTGCCAGCTCCGGGACAGTGTCCTCTGGAAACACCATATATTTT
clone_size: -; j_call: TRBJ2-2; d_call: -; v_call: TRBV25-1; cdr3_aa: CASRRDTGELFF; cdr3_nt: TGTGCCAGCAGGAGGGACACCGGGGAGCTGTTTTTT
clone_size: -; j_call: TRBJ1-2; d_call: -; v_call: TRBV12-3/TRBV12-4; cdr3_aa: CASFNRGDYGYTF; cdr3_nt: TGTGCCAGTTTTAACCGGGGTGACTATGGCTACACCTTC
clone_size: -; j_call: TRBJ2-1; d_call: TRBD1; v_call: TRBV7-9; cdr3_aa: CASSAPGQGYNEQFF; cdr3_nt: TGTGCCAGCAGCGCCCCGGGACAGGGGTACAATGAGCAGTTCTTC
clone_size: -; j_call: TRBJ2-1; d_call: TRBD2; v_call: TRBV9; cdr3_aa: CASSASAGGFDEQFF; cdr3_nt: TGTGCCAGCAGCGCCTCAGCGGGAGGGTTCGATGAGCAGTTCTTC
clone_size: -; j_call: TRBJ2-2; d_call: TRBD2; v_call: TRBV24-1; cdr3_aa: CATSETSGRLGELFF; cdr3_nt: TGTGCCACCAGTGAGACTAGCGGGAGACTCGGGGAGCTGTTTTTT
clone_size: -; j_call: TRBJ2-5; d_call: TRBD1; v_call: TRBV4-3; cdr3_aa: CASSQDLDRAQETQYF; cdr3_nt: TGCGCCAGCAGCCAAGATTTGGACAGGGCCCAAGAGACCCAGTACTTC
clone_size: few; j_call: TRBJ2-1; d_call: TRBD2; v_call: TRBV12-5; cdr3_aa: CASGFGSGAPVEQFF; cdr3_nt: TGTGCTAGTGGTTTCGGGAGCGGGGCCCCCGTTGAGCAGTTCTTC
clone_size: -; j_call: TRBJ2-1; d_call: TRBD2; v_call: TRBV4-3; cdr3_aa: CASSQDGSGREGLRNEQFF; cdr3_nt: TGCGCCAGCAGCCAAGATGGGTCCGGGCGGGAGGGCCTCCGGAATGAGCAGTTCTTC
clone_size: -; j_call: TRBJ2-7; d_call: TRBD2; v_call: TRBV7-2; cdr3_aa: CASTHGAGGRFGEQYF; cdr3_nt: TGTGCCAGCACCCACGGGGCGGGGGGCCGCTTTGGAGAGCAGTACTTC
clone_size: few; j_call: TRBJ2-2; d_call: TRBD2; v_call: TRBV5-4; cdr3_aa: CASSRVLAGGPGELFF; cdr3_nt: TGTGCCAGCAGCCGCGTACTAGCGGGAGGTCCCGGGGAGCTGTTTTTT
clone_size: -; j_call: TRBJ2-1; d_call: TRBD2; v_call: TRBV4-2; cdr3_aa: CASSQDRAGGGNEQFF; cdr3_nt: TGTGCCAGCAGCCAAGATCGAGCGGGAGGAGGAAATGAGCAGTTCTTC
clone_size: -; j_call: TRBJ2-1; d_call: -; v_call: TRBV11-3; cdr3_aa: CASSLFPIREQFF; cdr3_nt: TGTGCCAGCAGCTTATTCCCTATCCGGGAGCAGTTCTTC
clone_size: -; j_call: TRBJ2-1; d_call: -; v_call: TRBV4-3; cdr3_aa: CASSQDRRRGLYNEQFF; cdr3_nt: TGCGCCAGCAGCCAAGATCGGCGGCGGGGACTTTACAATGAGCAGTTCTTC
clone_size: -; j_call: TRBJ1-6; d_call: -; v_call: TRBV7-9; cdr3_aa: CASSLANRESPLHF; cdr3_nt: TGTGCCAGCAGCTTAGCGAACAGGGAATCACCCCTCCACTTT
clone_size: -; j_call: TRBJ1-5; d_call: -; v_call: TRBV15; cdr3_aa: CATSRDYNQPQHF; cdr3_nt: TGTGCCACCAGCAGAGACTACAATCAGCCCCAGCATTTT
clone_size: once; j_call: TRBJ2-5; d_call: TRBD1; v_call: TRBV7-3; cdr3_aa: CASSHGRGQGFLETQYF; cdr3_nt: TGTGCCAGCAGCCACGGACGAGGACAGGGGTTTCTAGAGACCCAGTACTTC
clone_size: -; j_call: TRBJ2-7; d_call: -; v_call: TRBV7-9; cdr3_aa: CASSLVQVSLDEQYF; cdr3_nt: TGTGCCAGCAGCTTAGTACAGGTTTCCCTCGACGAGCAGTACTTC
clone_size: -; j_call: TRBJ1-1; d_call: TRBD1; v_call: TRBV15; cdr3_aa: CATSSEQGHPEAFF; cdr3_nt: TGTGCCACCAGCAGCGAACAGGGGCACCCTGAAGCTTTCTTT
clone_size: -; j_call: TRBJ2-1; d_call: -; v_call: TRBV29-1; cdr3_aa: CSVAGGTVTYNEQFF; cdr3_nt: TGCAGCGTCGCCGGAGGGACTGTAACCTACAATGAGCAGTTCTTC